One and the same sample provided the 23 T cell receptor beta chains below, sequenced in a study of T cells in Graves' hyperthyroidism and ophthalmopathy. It was RNA transcripts that yielded the amplified TCR beta CDR3 regions. Initially, a first-round RT-PCR of the TCR CDR3 employed the HTBI primer set. TCRdb processed the multiplex PCR reads anew with MiXCR; each CDR3 protein has one entry. The sample lists approximately 250,000 distinct CDR3 sequences, more than 20% occurring once. The sample was blood. These receptors were taken from a woman aged 40-49 years with Graves' ophthalmopathy.

The chain employs TRBV20-1 and TRBJ2-6, with D unresolved. Germline V CDR1 and CDR2: DFQATT, SNEGSKA (reference sequence). CDR3 size: 14 residues. Here the CDR3 DNA reads TGCGCCTGCTATGTGGGCTCTGGGGCCAACGTCCTGACTTTC. It yields the protein CACYVGSGANVLTF.

The rearrangement uses TRBV11-2 and TRBJ1-1, with a tentative D call TRBD1 (5 bases). Trimming stripped 5 bases from V and 4 bases from J, with 14 bases between. This CDR3 region has 14 residues. The germline V gene has CDR1 SGHAT and CDR2 FQNNGV. CDR3 region: CASSQTAGSTEAFF. In DNA form, the CDR3 reads TGTGCCAGCAGCCAGACGGCAGGGAGCACTGAAGCTTTCTTT.

As for this clonotype: A read error may produce the germline difference seen at one junction end. The chain employs TRBV2 and TRBJ2-7, with D perhaps TRBD1 (6 bases). CDR3 length: 14 amino acids. Germline CDR1 is SNHLY and CDR2 is FYNNEI. CDR3 in DNA: TGTGCCAGCAGTGAAATCAGGGGAACCTACGAGCAGTGCTTC. This encodes CASSEIRGTYEQCF.

This clonotype came up many times. The chain uses TRBV6-1 and TRBJ2-5; TRBD2 matches at 11 bases. Germline CDR1 reads MNHNS; CDR2 reads SASEGT. The CDR3 contains 18 residues. The V gene end was trimmed by 4 bases and the J gene end by 0 bases; junction bases not matched to a gene: 10. In DNA, the CDR3 is TGTGCCAGCAGTGGAGGACTAGCGGGTATTGGGTACCAAGAGACCCAGTACTTC. Translated, it gives CASSGGLAGIGYQETQYF.

This clonotype was recorded at least ten times. V is TRBV2 and J is TRBJ2-5, with TRBD2 identical over 10 bases. In germline, CDR1 is SNHLY, CDR2 FYNNEI. The CDR3 is 13 amino acids. The J segment lost 1 base and the V segment lost 8 bases, leaving 1 base of the junction unmatched. CDR3 loop: CASGTSAQETQYF. The CDR3 nucleotides read TGTGCCAGCGGGACTAGCGCCCAAGAGACCCAGTACTTC.

The chain is built from TRBV6-1 and TRBJ1-1; D might be TRBD1 (6 bases). V lost 4 bases and J lost 7, with 16 bases in between. The CDR3 runs 14 residues. CDR1 and CDR2 from the germline V gene are MNHNS and SASEGT. CDR3 bases: TGTGCCAGCAGTGCCCCCGGGACAAAGAATGAAGCTTTCTTT. Translating it yields CASSAPGTKNEAFF.

This clonotype was recorded at least ten times. The V call is TRBV20-1, the J call TRBJ1-1; D possibly corresponds to TRBD1 (6 bases). Trimming removed 3 bases at V and 3 bases at J, with 14 bases between. Germline CDR1 is DFQATT and CDR2 is SNEGSKA (reference sequence). This CDR3 is built from 14 residues. CDR3 sequence reads: CSASSSRGYTEAFF. The CDR3 DNA reads as TGCAGTGCTAGTAGCTCCAGGGGATACACTGAAGCTTTCTTT.

This clonotype has a count of ten or more. This rearrangement joins TRBV11-2 to TRBJ1-6; 9 bases fit TRBD1. CDR1 and CDR2 (germline): SGHAT, FQNNGV. The trim removed 1 base at V and 9 bases at J, leaving 4 bases unmatched. The CDR3 loop spans 15 amino acids. CDR3 amino acids: CASSLGGQGGSPLHF. The DNA of the CDR3 is TGTGCCAGCAGCTTAGGGGGACAGGGAGGTTCACCCCTCCACTTT.

This chain's CDR3 is CASSLDVTGSTEAFF. For the CDR3, the DNA is TGTGCCAGCAGTTTGGACGTGACGGGGAGCACTGAAGCTTTCTTT. The chain links TRBV27 to TRBJ1-1; D uncertain. Trimming left V 3 bases short and J 4 bases short, with 15 bases between. The CDR3 sequence is 15 residues long. Germline V lookup: CDR1 MNHEY, CDR2 SMNVEV (reference sequence).

The chain uses TRBV12-3 or TRBV12-4 and TRBJ2-5, with no clear D. V was shortened by 3 bases and J by 1 base, with 15 bases between the two germline ends. The CDR3 has 16 amino acids. The CDR3 nucleotides are TGTGCCAGCAGTTTCCGCAGCCAGAACTTCCAAGAGACCCAGTACTTC. Amino acid sequence: CASSFRSQNFQETQYF.

In this sample, this clonotype turned up many times. The CDR3 loop is CATTHPRVTGNTIYF. As DNA, the CDR3 is TGTGCCACAACTCACCCGCGGGTAACTGGAAACACCATATATTTT. The gene calls are TRBV15 and TRBJ1-3, with D uncertain. CDR1 and CDR2 (germline): LNHNV, YYDKDF (reference sequence). The CDR3 contains 15 residues. Trimming removed 9 bases from V and 2 bases from J, with 17 bases in between.

V usage is TRBV9 and J usage is TRBJ2-7, with D perhaps matching TRBD1 or TRBD2 (5 bases each). The CDR3 runs 14 residues. Germline V gene sequence: CDR1 SGDLS, CDR2 YYNGEE. V dropped 4 bases and J dropped 5 bases, with 16 bases sitting between them. CDR3 bases: TGTGCCAGCAGCCTGGGACGAGGAAGAGACGAGCAGTACTTC. Translating it yields CASSLGRGRDEQYF.

This clonotype was seen ten or more times. The rearrangement joins TRBV11-2 to TRBJ2-7, with D perhaps TRBD2 (7 bases). Between the trimmed V and J ends, which lost 1 base and 2 bases, there was a span of 21 bases. Germline V gene data show CDR1 as SGHAT and CDR2 as FQNNGV. CDR3 length: 18 residues. CDR3 DNA: TGTGCCAGCAGCTTAGGTTCGTTGTGGACTAGGGACACCTACGAGCAGTACTTC. Its translation is CASSLGSLWTRDTYEQYF.

The sample holds many counts of this clonotype. The gene calls are TRBV10-3 and TRBJ2-2; D may be TRBD2 (5 bases). Germline CDR1 ENHRY, CDR2 SYGVKD. Trimming removed 7 bases from V and 4 bases from J, with 10 bases in between. This CDR3 region has 13 residues. The DNA for the CDR3 is TGTGCCATCACGGGGTACAGCACCGGGGAGCTGTTTTTT. Translation gives CAITGYSTGELFF.

At least ten counts were recorded for this clonotype. The chain uses TRBV6-5 and TRBJ1-1, with D perhaps matching TRBD1 (5 bases). Germline-derived CDR1 and CDR2 are MNHEY and SVGAGI. V was pared by 0 bases and J by 4 bases, with 6 bases between. This CDR3 region has 13 residues. The CDR3 DNA reads as TGTGCCAGCAGTTACTCGGGGGGCACTGAAGCTTTCTTT. It yields the protein CASSYSGGTEAFF.

This clonotype was recorded many times. The chain carries TRBV6-2 or TRBV6-3 and TRBJ1-1, with 7 nucleotides matching TRBD1. The ends lost 6 bases at V and 5 bases at J; junction bases unmatched: 12. From germline, CDR1 is MNHEY and CDR2 SVGEGT. This CDR3 contains 15 residues. The CDR3 sequence is CASSTPGQAGTEAFF. In DNA form, the CDR3 reads TGTGCCAGCAGCACACCCGGACAGGCAGGGACTGAAGCTTTCTTT.

This clonotype was observed at least ten times. The rearrangement uses TRBV27 and TRBJ2-7; 9 nucleotides align to TRBD1. This CDR3 is built from 15 residues. V gave up 6 bases and J gave up 4 bases; unmatched junction bases: 10. Germline CDR1 MNHEY, CDR2 SMNVEV (reference sequence). The CDR3 DNA follows: TGTGCCAGCAGCCGCACAGGGGGCGTCGGGTACGAGCAGTACTTC. Translating it yields CASSRTGGVGYEQYF.

Ten or more counts support this clonotype. CDR3 residues: CASSQGNSKETQYF. The CDR3 DNA reads as TGTGCCAGCAGCCAAGGCAATAGCAAAGAGACCCAGTACTTC. The V and J genes are TRBV3-1 and TRBJ2-5; D is ambiguous. Trimming took off 1 base at V and 3 bases at J, with 9 bases between the two ends. The CDR3 totals 14 residues. Germline V CDR1 and CDR2: LGHDT, YNNKEL (reference sequence).

This clonotype was seen many times. The CDR3 nucleotides are TGTGCCAGCAGCCGAGTAGGGGAGACCCAGTACTTC. It translates to CASSRVGETQYF. V gene TRBV3-1 combines with J gene TRBJ2-5; D uncertain. From germline, CDR1 is LGHDT and CDR2 YNNKEL (reference sequence). V lost 4 bases and J 5 bases, leaving 8 bases between the germline ends. The CDR3 spans 12 residues.

This clonotype showed up many times. The chain joins TRBV28 to TRBJ1-1, with unresolved D. The ends were cut back, 10 bases at V and 4 bases at J, with 22 bases in the middle. CDR1 is MDHEN, CDR2 SYDVKM, per germline. CDR3 length: 15 amino acids. CDR3 protein: CATVKGSQPSTEAFF. Here the CDR3 DNA reads TGTGCCACGGTAAAAGGCTCCCAACCGAGCACTGAAGCTTTCTTT.

This chain connects TRBV6-2 or TRBV6-3 to TRBJ1-5, with 7 bases fitting TRBD1. Losses at the gene ends were 6 bases for V and 6 bases for J; bases not matched to a gene: 17. The CDR3 extends over 17 amino acids. Germline V CDR1 and CDR2: MNHEY, SVGEGT. The CDR3 here is CASRPEDRRRSGQPQHF. The CDR3 DNA is TGTGCCAGCAGGCCAGAGGACAGGCGCCGTTCGGGTCAGCCCCAGCATTTT.

CDR3 in DNA: TGTGCCAGCAGTCTGCCGGGACAGGGTTCCGGAAACATTCAGTACTTC. Encoded protein: CASSLPGQGSGNIQYF. This chain joins TRBV28 and TRBJ2-4, with TRBD1 matching 9 bases. V shed 5 bases, J shed 6 bases, and the junction held 11 bases outside the gene matches. This CDR3 has 16 residues. Germline loops: CDR1 MDHEN, CDR2 SYDVKM.

V is TRBV4-2 and J is TRBJ2-7, with D possibly being TRBD2 (6 bases). The germline V and J ends were trimmed by 4 bases and 0 bases, with 16 bases remaining between them. The V gene's germline CDR1 is LGHNA and CDR2 YNFKEQ. This CDR3 region has 16 residues. Here the CDR3 DNA reads TGTGCCAGCAGCCCCGGCGGGGTCGGGAGCTCCTACGAGCAGTACTTC. Translating gives CASSPGGVGSSYEQYF.